This T cell receptor (beta chain) came from a study of CXCR3-negative and CXCR3-positive naive CD8 T cells. Broader study findings: With respect to TRBV-TRBJ usage, naive CXCR3-negative and CXCR3-positive cells were similar; memory differed. Greater hydrophobicity was found in TRB CDR3s of CXCR3-positive naive cells than of CXCR3-negative naive cells.

Researchers prepared the TRB cDNA libraries using 5' RACE with UMI labels. No DNA is given; TCRdb re-called the 5' RACE reads and lists each CDR3 protein once. The sample holds over 100,000 distinct CDR3 sequences. CDR3 length equals 15 residues. Regarding this clonotype: Antigen: not known.

Source material: naive CXCR3+ CD8+ T cells from blood. The subset here: CD45RO-CCR7+CD27+CD95- naive CD8+ T cells expressing CXCR3 (TNR3+). This rearrangement joins TRBV12-3 or TRBV12-4 to TRBJ2-3; the TRBD2 assignment by TCRdb is unverifiable without DNA. This TCR came from a human donor in good health. Some clones in this sample may be carry-over from other donors' samples. The CDR3 spells CASSRSGILTDTQYF.